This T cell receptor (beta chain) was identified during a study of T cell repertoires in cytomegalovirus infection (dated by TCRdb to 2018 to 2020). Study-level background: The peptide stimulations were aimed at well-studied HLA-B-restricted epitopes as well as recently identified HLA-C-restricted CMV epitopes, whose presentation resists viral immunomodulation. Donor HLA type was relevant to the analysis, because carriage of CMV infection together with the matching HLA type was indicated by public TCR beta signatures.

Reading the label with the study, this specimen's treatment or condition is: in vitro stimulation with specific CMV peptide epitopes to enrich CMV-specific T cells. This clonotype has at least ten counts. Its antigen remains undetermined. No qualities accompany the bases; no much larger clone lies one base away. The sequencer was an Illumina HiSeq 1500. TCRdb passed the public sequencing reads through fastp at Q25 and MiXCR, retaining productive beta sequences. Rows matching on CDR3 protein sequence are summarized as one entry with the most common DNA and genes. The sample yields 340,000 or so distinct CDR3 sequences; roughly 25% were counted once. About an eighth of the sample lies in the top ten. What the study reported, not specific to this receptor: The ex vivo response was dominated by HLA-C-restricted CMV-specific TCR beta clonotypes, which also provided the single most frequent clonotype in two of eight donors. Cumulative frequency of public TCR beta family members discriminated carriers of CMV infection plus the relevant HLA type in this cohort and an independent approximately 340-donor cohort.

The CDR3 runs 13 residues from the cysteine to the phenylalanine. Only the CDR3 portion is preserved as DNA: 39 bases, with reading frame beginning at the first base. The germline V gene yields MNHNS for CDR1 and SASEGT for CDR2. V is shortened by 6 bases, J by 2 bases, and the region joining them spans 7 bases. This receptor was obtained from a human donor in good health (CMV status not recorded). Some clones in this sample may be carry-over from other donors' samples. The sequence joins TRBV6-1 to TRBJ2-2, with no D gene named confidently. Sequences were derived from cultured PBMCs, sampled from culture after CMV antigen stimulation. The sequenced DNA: TGTGCCAGCAGCGGCCGCAACACCGGGGAGCTGTTTTTT. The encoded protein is CASSGRNTGELFF.